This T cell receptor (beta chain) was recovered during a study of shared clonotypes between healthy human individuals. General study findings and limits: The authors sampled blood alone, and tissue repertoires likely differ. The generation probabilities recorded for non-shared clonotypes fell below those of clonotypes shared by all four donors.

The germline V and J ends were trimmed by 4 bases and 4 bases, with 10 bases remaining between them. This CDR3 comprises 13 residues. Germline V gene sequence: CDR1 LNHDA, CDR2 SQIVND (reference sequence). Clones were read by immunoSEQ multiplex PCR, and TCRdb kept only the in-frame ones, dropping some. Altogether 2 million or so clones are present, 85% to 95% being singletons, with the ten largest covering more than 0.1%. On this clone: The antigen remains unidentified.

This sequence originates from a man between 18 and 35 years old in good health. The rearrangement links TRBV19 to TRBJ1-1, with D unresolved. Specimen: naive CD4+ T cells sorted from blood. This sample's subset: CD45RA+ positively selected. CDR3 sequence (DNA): TGTGCCAGTAGTAACATAGACGGCACTGAAGCTTTCTTT. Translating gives CASSNIDGTEAFF.